One and the same sample provided the 26 T cell receptor beta chains below, sequenced in a study of shared clonotypes between healthy human individuals (dated by TCRdb to the early 2020s). CD8 naive samples were obtained by positive selection for CCR7 among CD45RO-negative cells, yielding a CD45RA+CCR7+ population from which TemRA cells were excluded. Library generation was performed with the immunoSEQ multiplex PCR assay. The table comes from immuneACCESS by way of TCRdb, which keeps in-frame sequences with V and J called. Part of the clones is missing from these tables; in studies checked, under half for an unresolved V gene and the rest for unknown reasons. The sample table records roughly 2,000,000 clones; about 93% of these occur just once. Around 1.7% of the sample lies in the top ten. Material: naive CD8+ T cells from PBMCs. The cell subset or site label corresponds to: CD45RA+CCR7+. These receptors came from a man aged 18 to 29 in good health. Some clones in this sample may be carry-over from other donors' samples.

With respect to this clone: The identical CDR3 is also encoded by other nucleotide sequences in the sample. The CDR3 loop reads CASSLRGETQYF. CDR3 nucleotides: TGTGCCAGCAGCCTGCGAGGGGAGACCCAGTACTTC. This rearrangement joins TRBV6-5 to TRBJ2-5, with TRBD2 as a possible D gene (5 bases). V was shortened by 6 bases and J by 5 bases, with 10 bases between the two germline ends. Germline values: CDR1 MNHEY, CDR2 SVGAGI. The CDR3 is 12 residues long.

The chain is built from TRBV5-4 and TRBJ2-7; 7 bases line up with TRBD1. CDR3 length: 14 residues. J was trimmed by 3 bases and V by 4 bases; bases with no gene match: 7. Germline CDR1 reads SGHNT; CDR2 reads YYREEE (reference sequence). The CDR3 reads CASSTGTVHYEQYF. The CDR3 coding sequence is TGTGCCAGCAGCACCGGGACAGTTCACTACGAGCAGTACTTC.

V is TRBV27 and J is TRBJ2-7, with 8 bases that match TRBD1. Trimming removed 4 bases from V and 9 bases from J; junction bases left unmatched: 11. The CDR3 has 14 residues. The germline V gene has CDR1 MNHEY and CDR2 SMNVEV (reference sequence). The CDR3 loop is CASSSDRDRWRQYF. Written as DNA, the CDR3 is TGTGCCAGCAGTTCTGACCGGGACAGGTGGCGGCAGTACTTC.

The chain joins TRBV29-1 to TRBJ1-5; D remains unclear. The germline gives CDR1 SQVTM, CDR2 ANQGSEA. There are 12 residues in the CDR3. Trimming shortened V by 6 bases and J by 3 bases, and 9 bases separated the two germline ends. CDR3 in amino acids: CSVQSFNQPQHF. The DNA of the CDR3 is TGCAGCGTCCAGTCATTCAATCAGCCCCAGCATTTT.

The rearrangement joins TRBV11-2 to TRBJ2-1; TRBD1 aligns across 8 bases. Germline V gene sequence: CDR1 SGHAT, CDR2 FQNNGV. Unmatched junction bases numbered 2, after V lost 1 base and J lost 6 bases. The CDR3 covers 14 residues. The DNA of the CDR3 is TGTGCCAGCAGCTTAGGTCAGGGGGCCAATGAGCAGTTCTTC. Translation gives CASSLGQGANEQFF.

This rearrangement joins TRBV27 to TRBJ2-2, with D unresolved. From germline, CDR1 is MNHEY and CDR2 SMNVEV (reference sequence). V gave up 7 bases and J gave up 7 bases, with 10 bases separating them. The CDR3 has 12 residues. The CDR3 nucleotides are TGTGCCAGCACCTCTATCAGCGGGGAGCTGTTTTTT. This translates into CASTSISGELFF.

The chain employs TRBV5-1 and TRBJ2-7; D gene unclear. CDR3 length equals 13 residues. CDR1 and CDR2 from the germline V gene are SGHRS and YFSETQ. V was pared by 5 bases and J by 3 bases, with 12 bases between. This chain's CDR3 is CASRGPGDYEQYF. In nucleotides, the CDR3 is TGCGCCAGCAGAGGACCTGGGGACTACGAGCAGTACTTC. Full variable domain (outside the CDR3, taken from reference TRBV5-1 and TRBJ2-7): KAGVTQTPRYLIKTRGQQVTLSCSPISGHRSVSWYQQTPGQGLQFLFEYFSETQRNKGNFPGRFSGRQFSNSRSEMNVSTLELGDSALYLCASRGPGDYEQYFGPGTRLTVT.

The chain has TRBV19 and TRBJ1-4; weak D call: TRBD1 (6 bases). CDR1 and CDR2 (germline): LNHDA, SQIVND (reference sequence). The CDR3 is 14 residues long. V was trimmed by 4 bases and J by 6 bases, leaving 12 bases between them. The CDR3 spells CASSSGTIDEKLFF. The CDR3 DNA sequence: TGTGCCAGTAGTAGCGGGACAATAGATGAAAAACTGTTTTTT.

This clone was detected only a few times. This sample also contains other DNA sequences that code for the same CDR3. The chain couples TRBV15 to TRBJ1-5; D is unclear. Trimming left V 3 bases short and J 3 bases short, with 6 bases between. Germline assignment: CDR1 LNHNV and CDR2 YYDKDF (reference sequence). The length of the CDR3 is 13 residues. In nucleotides, the CDR3 is TGTGCCACCAGCAGGGTAATCAATCAGCCCCAGCATTTT. As protein: CATSRVINQPQHF.

The CDR3 protein is CASSQERFGRQGEQYF. The CDR3 coding sequence is TGCGCCAGCAGCCAAGAAAGGTTCGGCAGGCAGGGCGAGCAGTACTTC. V is TRBV4-3 and J is TRBJ2-7; D is perhaps TRBD1 (5 bases). The CDR3 runs to 16 residues. V lost 0 bases, J lost 6 bases, and 18 bases lay in between. Germline values: CDR1 LGHNA, CDR2 YSLEER.

J is TRBJ1-5 and V is TRBV30; TRBD1 matches 8 bases. Germline V gene lookup returns CDR1 GTSNPN and CDR2 SVGIG (reference sequence). V was pared by 1 base and J by 0 bases, with 23 bases of the junction left unmatched. The CDR3 sequence is 22 residues long. The chain's CDR3 is CAWSAIQTPRTGRSSSNQPQHF. CDR3 coding DNA: TGTGCCTGGAGTGCGATTCAAACCCCCCGGACAGGGCGATCCTCTAGCAATCAGCCCCAGCATTTT. Drawing the rest from reference TRBV30 and TRBJ1-5, the complete variable domain is SQTIHQWPATLVQPVGSPLSLECTVEGTSNPNLYWYRQAAGRGLQLLFYSVGIGQISSEVPQNLSASRPQDRQFILSSKKLLLSDSGFYLCAWSAIQTPRTGRSSSNQPQHFGDGTRLSIL.

Note on this clone: The sample has other DNA sequences that encode this CDR3 too. The chain uses TRBV7-9 and TRBJ1-5; a possible D gene is TRBD1 (6 bases). The CDR3 spans 13 residues. CDR1 and CDR2 (germline): SEHNR, FQNEAQ (reference sequence). The V and J ends lost 1 base and 6 bases respectively, with 7 bases between them. The CDR3 nucleotides read TGTGCCAGCAGCTTAGACAGGGTTCAGCCCCAGCATTTT. Translating gives CASSLDRVQPQHF. Drawing the rest from reference TRBV7-9 and TRBJ1-5, the complete variable domain is DTGVSQNPRHKITKRGQNVTFRCDPISEHNRLYWYRQTLGQGPEFLTYFQNEAQLEKSRLLSDRFSAERPKGSFSTLEIQRTEQGDSAMYLCASSLDRVQPQHFGDGTRLSIL.

The chain combines TRBV7-3 with TRBJ2-5, with 7 bases identical to TRBD1. The CDR3 contains 15 residues. V lost 5 bases and J lost 4; bases outside the gene matches: 10. Germline CDR1 is SGHTA and CDR2 is FQGTGA. Written as DNA, the CDR3 is TGTGCCAGCAGCCGCGGTTGGGCAGGGGGAGAGACCCAGTACTTC. Translating it yields CASSRGWAGGETQYF. Complete variable domain (other parts from reference TRBV7-3 and TRBJ2-5): GAGVSQTPSNKVTEKGKYVELRCDPISGHTALYWYRQSLGQGPEFLIYFQGTGAADDSGLPNDRFFAVRPEGSVSTLKIQRTERGDSAVYLCASSRGWAGGETQYFGPGTRLLVL.

In this sample, this clone turned up once. The chain carries TRBV7-8 and TRBJ2-7; D may be TRBD1 (6 bases). Per germline, CDR1 SGHVS and CDR2 FQNEAQ. This CDR3 spans 13 amino acids. Trimming removed 5 bases at V and 5 bases at J, with 13 bases between. In nucleotides, the CDR3 is TGTGCCAGCAGCGCGGTACAGGGCCACGAGCAGTACTTC. Protein product: CASSAVQGHEQYF.

Here the CDR3 DNA reads TGCAGCGTTGAAGATCCGAGGTCCCCGTTATACAATGAGCAGTTCTTC. This translates into CSVEDPRSPLYNEQFF. This chain connects TRBV29-1 to TRBJ2-1; no clear D gene. The germline CDR1 and CDR2 sequences are SQVTM and ANQGSEA. The V end lost 0 bases, the J end lost 4 bases, and 16 bases lay between the germline ends. The CDR3 runs 16 residues.

This chain uses TRBV15 with TRBJ2-1, with 7 nucleotides matching TRBD2. This CDR3 has 18 amino acids. Per germline, CDR1 LNHNV and CDR2 YYDKDF (reference sequence). J was trimmed by 3 bases and V by 0 bases; bases with no gene match: 11. The CDR3 sequence is CATSRDIVAGEGYNEQFF. In DNA form, the CDR3 reads TGTGCCACCAGCAGAGATATTGTGGCGGGAGAAGGCTACAATGAGCAGTTCTTC.

Concerning this clone: The identical CDR3 is also encoded by other nucleotide sequences in the sample. The rearrangement uses TRBV9 and TRBJ2-7; D ambiguous. This CDR3 has 13 residues. V was trimmed by 0 bases and J by 1 base, leaving 5 bases between them. Germline assignment: CDR1 SGDLS and CDR2 YYNGEE. The CDR3 loop is CASSVAPSYEQYF. As DNA, the CDR3 is TGTGCCAGCAGCGTAGCTCCTTCCTACGAGCAGTACTTC.

The CDR3 loop reads CASSFTGGTDTQYF. In nucleotides, the CDR3 is TGTGCCAGCAGTTTCACGGGGGGCACAGATACGCAGTATTTT. This chain connects TRBV28 to TRBJ2-3; D is perhaps TRBD2 (6 bases). V was shortened by 3 bases and J by 1 base, with 8 bases between the two germline ends. Germline CDR1 and CDR2: MDHEN and SYDVKM. The CDR3 is 14 residues long.

The V gene is TRBV5-3, the J gene TRBJ2-5; 8 bases line up with TRBD1. TRBV5-3 is an open reading frame, and its role is uncertain. The CDR3 extends over 14 amino acids. V lost 2 bases, J lost 7 bases, and 7 bases stayed unmatched. CDR3 amino acids: CARSFRQGNRTQYF. In nucleotides, the CDR3 is TGTGCCAGAAGCTTCCGACAGGGGAATCGGACCCAGTACTTC.

This chain joins TRBV4-3 and TRBJ1-3; 9 bases map to TRBD1. This CDR3 is 16 amino acids long. From germline, CDR1 is LGHNA and CDR2 YSLEER. The trim removed 4 bases at V and 4 bases at J, leaving 8 bases unmatched. Here the CDR3 reads CASSLGTGKAGNTIYF. The CDR3 DNA reads as TGCGCCAGCAGCCTAGGGACAGGGAAGGCCGGAAACACCATATATTTT.

The V call is TRBV7-2, the J call TRBJ2-1, with 12 bases aligning to TRBD2. CDR3 length: 17 residues. Trimming cost V 6 bases and J 7 bases; bases outside gene matches: 13. Germline V CDR1 and CDR2: SGHTA, FQGNSA. CDR3 in amino acids: CASSLGLAGILLNEQFF. CDR3 nucleotides: TGTGCCAGCAGTCTCGGACTAGCGGGAATACTTTTAAATGAGCAGTTCTTC. The variable domain in full, with the rest retrieved from reference TRBV7-2 and TRBJ2-1, is GAGVSQSPSNKVTEKGKDVELRCDPISGHTALYWYRQSLGQGLEFLIYFQGNSAPDKSGLPSDRFSAERTGGSVSTLTIQRTQQEDSAVYLCASSLGLAGILLNEQFFGPGTRLTVL.

The gene calls are TRBV29-1 and TRBJ2-2, with 9 bases identical to TRBD1. Germline V lookup: CDR1 SQVTM, CDR2 ANQGSEA. The CDR3 totals 15 residues. The V segment lost 3 bases and the J segment 6 bases; nucleotides outside the gene matches: 8. The CDR3 here is CSVDLGDRAAGELFF. The CDR3 DNA sequence: TGCAGCGTTGATCTAGGGGACAGGGCGGCCGGGGAGCTGTTTTTT.

As regards this clone: In the same sample, other DNA sequences code for this CDR3. V and J are TRBV5-1 and TRBJ2-7; possibly TRBD1 for D (6 bases). V was trimmed by 5 bases and J by 4 bases, leaving 7 bases between them. CDR3 length: 11 amino acids. The germline CDR1 and CDR2 sequences are SGHRS and YFSETQ. CDR3 sequence reads: CASRQGYEQYF. CDR3 nucleotides: TGCGCCAGCAGACAGGGTTACGAGCAGTACTTC.

V is TRBV4-1 and J is TRBJ2-7; a weak D match, TRBD1 (5 bases). Germline CDR1 and CDR2: MGHRA and YSYEKL. Trimming cost V 4 bases and J 1 base, with 14 bases left between them. There are 15 residues in the CDR3. CDR3 sequence: CASSRTTDGSYEQYF. CDR3 DNA: TGCGCCAGCAGCCGAACGACAGATGGATCCTACGAGCAGTACTTC.

V gene TRBV4-2 combines with J gene TRBJ2-2; D uncertain. From germline, CDR1 is LGHNA and CDR2 YNFKEQ. The ends were cut back, 1 base at V and 7 bases at J, with 7 bases in the middle. The CDR3 is 13 residues long. The DNA for the CDR3 is TGTGCCAGCAGCCAAGTCAGTAACGGGGAGCTGTTTTTT. Its protein product is CASSQVSNGELFF.

The chain couples TRBV11-2 to TRBJ2-1, with 9 positions matching TRBD1. The CDR3 has 15 amino acids. Germline CDR1 SGHAT, CDR2 FQNNGV. Losses at the gene ends were 4 bases for V and 4 bases for J; bases not matched to a gene: 5. The CDR3 reads CASSSDRGGYNEQFF. In DNA form, the CDR3 reads TGTGCCAGCAGCTCCGACAGGGGGGGGTACAATGAGCAGTTCTTC.